This section outlines one T cell receptor beta chain sequence together with its context. What it binds is unknown. The data were taken from a study of CXCR3-negative and CXCR3-positive naive CD8 T cells. Study observations and caveats: Memory cells showed distinct TRBV-TRBJ patterns, while the two naive subsets matched. Relative to CXCR3-negative naive cells, CXCR3-positive naive cells had more hydrophobic TRB CDR3s. Both of the naive subsets showed about the same high diversity, but memory CD8+ cells had much less.

The germline V gene encodes CDR1 SQVTM and CDR2 ANQGSEA. This CDR3 has 14 amino acids. Carrying UMI labels, the TRB cDNA libraries were prepared through 5' RACE. TCRdb reprocessed the 5' RACE reads; each CDR3 protein has one entry and no DNA is given. Reported are 130,000 or so distinct CDR3 sequences; the ten largest clones contain about 0.37%. The chain combines TRBV29-1 with TRBJ2-1; checking the TCRdb D call of TRBD2 is not possible without DNA. This TCR was recovered from a human donor in good health. Some clones in this sample may be carry-over from other donors' samples. The sample consisted of naive CXCR3+ CD8+ T cells from blood. As to subset: CD45RO-CCR7+CD27+CD95- naive CD8+ T cells expressing CXCR3 (TNR3+). The CDR3: CSGRGAGGFDEQFF.